The sequence of this T cell receptor (beta chain) was determined in a study of metastatic and nonmetastatic thyroid tumors. Every patient was untreated before thyroid surgery. This clone has at least ten counts. TCRdb re-analyzed the PCR reads using MiXCR. Of 91,000 or so clones in the sample, more than 9.5% were seen once. Sequenced input: blood. The receptor's source is a female donor with papillary thyroid cancer or a benign thyroid nodule (not recorded which). Some clones in this sample may be carry-over from other donors' samples.

This chain's CDR3 is CASSTTGQETQYF. DNA of the CDR3: TGTGCCAGCAGTACGACAGGGCAAGAGACCCAGTACTTC. This chain connects TRBV12-3 or TRBV12-4 to TRBJ2-5; 7 bases map to TRBD1. There are 13 residues in the CDR3. V shed 5 bases and J 2 bases; nucleotides not matched to a gene: 2.